These 30 T cell receptor beta chains share one sample of origin, sequenced in a study of cytomegalovirus exposure and HLA in healthy donors. PCR was performed using 60 Vbeta and 13 Jbeta primers. Profiling relied on immunoSEQ multiplex PCR, and the TCRdb table lists in-frame clones only, not all of them. This sample has over 100,000 clones, with roughly four fifths found just once. Sequencing used PBMCs. The receptor set was obtained from a male donor in good health and CMV-seronegative.

The rearrangement joins TRBV25-1 to TRBJ2-1, with D perhaps TRBD1 (6 bases). V gave up 4 bases and J gave up 5 bases, with 18 bases separating them. The CDR3 consists of 16 residues. The germline gives CDR1 MGHDK, CDR2 SYGVNS. The CDR3 bases are TGTGCCAGCAGTGGAACTCAGGGGTTGGAAAACAATGAGCAGTTCTTC. Translating it yields CASSGTQGLENNEQFF.

The CDR3 DNA is TGCGCCAGCAGCCGACAGACAGCCGTGAACACTGAAGCTTTCTTT. Protein: CASSRQTAVNTEAFF. The chain uses TRBV4-1 and TRBJ1-1, with D possibly TRBD1 on 5 matching bases. CDR3 length: 15 amino acids. Germline V gene lookup returns CDR1 MGHRA and CDR2 YSYEKL. V was shortened by 4 bases and J by 0 bases, with 12 bases between the two germline ends.

In this sample, this clone is medium-sized. The chain combines TRBV6-1 with TRBJ2-1, with D possibly being TRBD2 (6 bases). This CDR3 is built from 15 residues. The V and J ends lost 10 bases and 4 bases respectively, with 20 bases between them. Germline V gives CDR1 MNHNS, CDR2 SASEGT. The DNA for the CDR3 is TGTGCCATCAGAAAGCGGGCGGGGAATTACAATGAGCAGTTCTTC. Translating it yields CAIRKRAGNYNEQFF.

The J gene is TRBJ2-7, the V gene TRBV7-3; 9 bases are shared with TRBD1. CDR1 is SGHTA, CDR2 FQGTGA, per germline. CDR3 length: 13 amino acids. J was trimmed by 8 bases and V by 5 bases; bases with no gene match: 7. This CDR3 reads CASSQRTGEQQYF. The CDR3 DNA sequence: TGTGCCAGCAGCCAGAGGACAGGGGAACAGCAGTACTTC.

The chain joins TRBV18 to TRBJ2-2; perhaps TRBD2 as D (5 bases). The V gene's germline CDR1 is KGHSH and CDR2 LQKENI. Trimming took 6 bases from V and 6 from J, leaving 8 bases between them. This CDR3 is built from 12 residues. The CDR3 region has the DNA TGTGCCAGCTCTGAGGAGGCCGGGGAGCTGTTTTTT. It specifies CASSEEAGELFF.

The V call is TRBV27, the J call TRBJ2-7; a weak D match, TRBD1 (5 bases). Germline V lookup: CDR1 MNHEY, CDR2 SMNVEV (reference sequence). V shed 0 bases and J shed 4 bases, with 13 bases lying between them. The CDR3 totals 15 residues. The CDR3 sequence is CASSLSPGPVYEQYF. DNA for the CDR3: TGTGCCAGCAGTTTATCTCCAGGGCCGGTGTACGAGCAGTACTTC.

A single count supports this clone. The chain has TRBV5-1 and TRBJ2-6; D uncertain. Germline values: CDR1 SGHRS, CDR2 YFSETQ. The CDR3 length is 16 residues. V dropped 0 bases and J dropped 0 bases, with 7 bases sitting between them. In nucleotides, the CDR3 is TGCGCCAGCAGCTTGGGTCCCCTCTCTGGGGCCAACGTCCTGACTTTC. Protein product: CASSLGPLSGANVLTF.

The chain combines TRBV7-8 with TRBJ1-5; TRBD1 matches at 9 bases. With V trimmed by 1 base and J by 4 bases, 8 bases remained unmatched. Germline lookup yields CDR1 SGHVS and CDR2 FQNEAQ. This CDR3 contains 17 residues. The CDR3 DNA follows: TGTGCCAGCAGCTTAGTACCGGGACAGGGAATTAATCAGCCCCAGCATTTT. Its protein product is CASSLVPGQGINQPQHF.

The V gene is TRBV18, the J gene TRBJ2-7; 14 nucleotides align to TRBD2. Germline V gives CDR1 KGHSH, CDR2 LQKENI. CDR3 length equals 16 residues. With V trimmed by 1 base and J by 3 bases, 2 bases remained unmatched. This CDR3 reads CASSPQGTSGGYEQYF. The CDR3 DNA follows: TGTGCCAGCTCACCACAGGGGACTAGCGGGGGCTACGAGCAGTACTTC.

CDR3 in amino acids: CAWSPTTRNIYEQYF. In DNA, the CDR3 is TGTGCCTGGAGTCCGACTACACGAAACATCTACGAGCAGTACTTC. The chain uses TRBV30 and TRBJ2-7; weak D call: TRBD2 (5 bases). Looked up from germline, CDR1 is GTSNPN and CDR2 is SVGIG (reference sequence). The ends were cut back, 2 bases at V and 3 bases at J, with 17 bases in the middle. The CDR3 extends over 15 amino acids.

On this clone itself: Other DNA sequences in the sample encode the same CDR3. The chain combines TRBV28 with TRBJ2-7; D may be TRBD1 (5 bases). With 4 bases removed from V and 7 bases from J, the gap between germline ends came to 14 bases. This CDR3 comprises 13 residues. CDR1 MDHEN and CDR2 SYDVKM come from the germline V gene. The CDR3 DNA reads as TGTGCCAGCAGTTCAGGGATACCATATGAGCAGTACTTC. Protein product: CASSSGIPYEQYF.

This sequence joins TRBV5-1 and TRBJ2-1; 7 positions match TRBD1. Trimming removed 2 bases from V and 2 bases from J; junction bases left unmatched: 7. Germline V gives CDR1 SGHRS, CDR2 YFSETQ. The CDR3 totals 16 residues. The CDR3 bases are TGCGCCAGCAGCTTACTTCTGACAGGGACCTACAATGAGCAGTTCTTC. This codes for CASSLLLTGTYNEQFF.

The chain has TRBV13 and TRBJ2-5; a possible D gene is TRBD2 (6 bases). Between the trimmed V and J ends, which lost 6 bases and 1 base, there was a span of 9 bases. This CDR3 has 13 amino acids. Per the germline V gene, CDR1 is PRHDT and CDR2 is FYEKMQ (reference sequence). CDR3 sequence: CASRGGPQETQYF. The CDR3 DNA follows: TGTGCCAGCAGGGGGGGACCCCAAGAGACCCAGTACTTC.

V usage is TRBV7-8 and J usage is TRBJ1-1; maybe TRBD1 (6 bases). V was clipped by 4 bases and J by 5 bases, with 14 bases between them. The CDR3 length is 14 residues. CDR1 is SGHVS and CDR2 is FQNEAQ in the germline V gene. CDR3 sequence (DNA): TGTGCCAGCAGCTCGGTACAGGGAGTAACTGAAGCTTTCTTT. Translation: CASSSVQGVTEAFF. Supplemented by reference TRBV7-8 and TRBJ1-1, the full variable domain reads GAGVSQSPRYKVAKRGQDVALRCDPISGHVSLFWYQQALGQGPEFLTYFQNEAQLDKSGLPSDRFFAERPEGSVSTLKIQRTQQEDSAVYLCASSSVQGVTEAFFGQGTRLTVV.

This chain connects TRBV7-8 to TRBJ2-7; D remains unclear. Germline CDR1 and CDR2: SGHVS and FQNEAQ. CDR3 length: 14 residues. Deletions cut 3 bases from V and 5 bases from J, with 14 bases between. CDR3 in amino acids: CASSLTPGGDEQYF. The CDR3 nucleotides read TGTGCCAGCAGCTTGACACCAGGTGGCGACGAGCAGTACTTC.

CDR3 nucleotide sequence: TGTGCCAGCAGCTTGCAGGGGGCGGGTTACAATGAGCAGTTCTTC. Residues: CASSLQGAGYNEQFF. The chain links TRBV5-6 to TRBJ2-1; 8 bases line up with TRBD1. The trim removed 1 base at V and 4 bases at J, leaving 4 bases unmatched. The CDR3 covers 15 residues. The germline V gene has CDR1 SGHDT and CDR2 YYEEEE.

This rearrangement joins TRBV13 to TRBJ2-7; 8 bases are a match to TRBD1. Germline trimming cut 5 bases from V and 3 bases from J; bases unmatched to any gene: 6. This CDR3 comprises 14 residues. In germline, CDR1 is PRHDT, CDR2 FYEKMQ (reference sequence). CDR3 region: CASSQGTGVYEQYF. For the CDR3, the DNA is TGTGCCAGCAGCCAAGGGACAGGTGTCTACGAGCAGTACTTC.

A note on this clone: Distinct nucleotide sequences in the sample also encode this CDR3. The chain recombines TRBV7-9 with TRBJ2-3, with 11 bases that match TRBD2. Germline V gives CDR1 SEHNR, CDR2 FQNEAQ (reference sequence). The CDR3 is 16 residues long. The V gene end was trimmed by 5 bases and the J gene end by 0 bases; junction bases not matched to a gene: 4. This CDR3 reads CASSAPSGGSTDTQYF. The DNA of the CDR3 is TGTGCCAGCAGCGCCCCTAGCGGGGGGAGCACAGATACGCAGTATTTT.

This clone was detected only a few times. The chain links TRBV28 to TRBJ2-5; TRBD1 matches 9 bases. CDR3 size: 16 residues. CDR1 and CDR2 from the germline V gene are MDHEN and SYDVKM. The trim removed 4 bases at V and 3 bases at J, leaving 9 bases unmatched. The CDR3 protein is CASSSFATGGKETQYF. The CDR3 DNA reads TGTGCCAGCAGTTCCTTCGCGACAGGGGGGAAAGAGACCCAGTACTTC.

The J gene is TRBJ2-2, the V gene TRBV13; 9 positions match TRBD1. Losses at the gene ends were 1 base for V and 3 bases for J; bases not matched to a gene: 9. CDR1 is PRHDT, CDR2 FYEKMQ, per germline (reference sequence). This CDR3 contains 18 residues. As DNA, the CDR3 is TGTGCCAGCAGCTTAGCTGCGGACAGGGGTAAATACACCGGGGAGCTGTTTTTT. As protein: CASSLAADRGKYTGELFF.

Only a few counts were recorded for this clone. The V gene is TRBV19, the J gene TRBJ2-5; D is unresolved. V was shortened by 2 bases and J by 5 bases, with 15 bases between the two germline ends. The germline gives CDR1 LNHDA, CDR2 SQIVND (reference sequence). The CDR3 totals 15 residues. The CDR3 here is CASSISVRSWETQYF. The CDR3 nucleotides read TGTGCCAGTAGTATATCGGTAAGGAGTTGGGAGACCCAGTACTTC.

This chain uses TRBV6-6 with TRBJ1-4; no firm D call. This CDR3 has 11 amino acids. The V and J ends lost 7 bases and 4 bases respectively, with 4 bases between them. Germline values: CDR1 MNHNY, CDR2 SVGAGI (reference sequence). This CDR3 is CASTLNEKLFF. CDR3 nucleotide sequence: TGTGCCAGCACACTTAATGAAAAACTGTTTTTT.

The V gene is TRBV5-6, the J gene TRBJ2-7; 7 bases are a match to TRBD1. CDR1 and CDR2 (germline): SGHDT, YYEEEE. The CDR3 runs to 17 residues. V shed 2 bases, J shed 0 bases, and the junction held 11 bases outside the gene matches. This CDR3 is CASSLWGQQFFSYEQYF. The CDR3 bases are TGTGCCAGCAGCTTATGGGGACAGCAATTTTTCTCCTACGAGCAGTACTTC. Based on the CDR3 plus reference TRBV5-6 and TRBJ2-7, the full variable domain is DAGVTQSPTHLIKTRGQQVTLRCSPKSGHDTVSWYQQALGQGPQFIFQYYEEEERQRGNFPDRFSGHQFPNYSSELNVNALLLGDSALYLCASSLWGQQFFSYEQYFGPGTRLTVT.

The J gene is TRBJ2-7, the V gene TRBV1; the table assigns TRBD1, which was not confirmed against the DNA. TRBV1 is annotated as a pseudogene. The CDR3 loop spans 15 amino acids. The CDR3, as DNA: TGCACCAGCAGCCAAGAAGGGGGAGTCGGATACGAGCAGTACTTC. Its translation: CTSSQEGGVGYEQYF.

The genes are TRBV29-1 and TRBJ2-1; a weak D match, TRBD1 (6 bases). Per germline, CDR1 SQVTM and CDR2 ANQGSEA. The CDR3 has 14 residues. Trimming pared 7 bases from V and 0 bases from J, leaving 13 bases between. CDR3 DNA: TGCAGCGGAAGACAGGAGAGCTCCTACAATGAGCAGTTCTTC. It specifies CSGRQESSYNEQFF.

This clone showed up just once. The rearrangement joins TRBV11-2 to TRBJ2-1, with D possibly matching TRBD1 (6 bases). Trimming pared 5 bases from V and 6 bases from J, leaving 20 bases between. Germline CDR1 and CDR2: SGHAT and FQNNGV. CDR3 length equals 16 residues. Written as DNA, the CDR3 is TGTGCCAGCAGCGGAACAACAGGGATTTTTATCAATGAGCAGTTCTTC. Its translation is CASSGTTGIFINEQFF.

The chain combines TRBV18 with TRBJ1-1; 8 bases agree with TRBD1. CDR1 is KGHSH and CDR2 is LQKENI in the germline V gene. CDR3 size: 15 residues. J lost 0 bases, V lost 5 bases, and 5 bases had no gene match. The DNA of the CDR3 is TGTGCCAGCTCATCTTGGACAGGGATGAACACTGAAGCTTTCTTT. Protein sequence: CASSSWTGMNTEAFF.

The chain has TRBV30 and TRBJ1-2; a possible D gene is TRBD1 (6 bases). The V end was cut by 0 bases, the J end by 7 bases, with 9 bases between. Looked up from germline, CDR1 is GTSNPN and CDR2 is SVGIG (reference sequence). The CDR3 sequence is 12 residues long. CDR3 sequence: CAWSVTGSGYTF. In DNA, the CDR3 is TGTGCCTGGAGTGTAACAGGGAGTGGCTACACCTTC.

The V call is TRBV4-1, the J call TRBJ1-5; TRBD1 matches 8 bases. This CDR3 is 17 amino acids long. V was clipped by 3 bases and J by 0 bases; unmatched bases: 7. Germline V gene sequence: CDR1 MGHRA, CDR2 YSYEKL. CDR3: CASSQGRQGISNQPQHF. CDR3 bases: TGCGCCAGCAGCCAGGGCAGACAGGGGATTAGCAATCAGCCCCAGCATTTT.

The J gene is TRBJ2-5, the V gene TRBV28, with TRBD2 matching 12 bases. The DNA matches TRBJ2-7 better at its end, which makes the J call doubtful. CDR1 MDHEN and CDR2 SYDVKM come from the germline V gene. This CDR3 is 15 amino acids long. CDR3 protein: CASSLMGLAGYEQYF. The CDR3 region has the DNA TGTGCCAGCAGTTTGATGGGACTAGCGGGCTACGAGCAGTACTTC.